This note documents a single T cell receptor beta chain sequence. These data come from a study of blood T cell repertoires in COVID-19. Study in general: Donors in the United States, Italy and Spain gave samples during acute or convalescent COVID-19. T cells, B-cell-depleted T cells, or PBMCs supplied cDNA or gDNA.

Original processing notes: Amplification of reference gene primers was used by the study to estimate nucleated cell counts. Sequencing used immunoSEQ multiplex PCR; TCRdb keeps in-frame clones, though not all of them. D and trimming were read from the DNA, whereas the V and J calls and clone size are those reported in that table. The data contain about 190,000 clones, over 75% of them seen just once; the ten biggest clones take up about an eighth. CDR3 length equals 14 residues. With 5 bases clipped from V and 2 bases from J, the junction kept 2 bases outside the gene matches. The germline gives CDR1 SGHRS, CDR2 YFSETQ.

This chain links TRBV5-1 with TRBJ2-3; 10 bases map to TRBD2. The sequence was collected from a woman in her 50s with acute or convalescent COVID-19. The material sequenced was peripheral blood. CDR3 protein: CASRLAGVTDTQYF. CDR3 coding DNA: TGCGCCAGCAGGCTAGCGGGAGTCACAGATACGCAGTATTTT.